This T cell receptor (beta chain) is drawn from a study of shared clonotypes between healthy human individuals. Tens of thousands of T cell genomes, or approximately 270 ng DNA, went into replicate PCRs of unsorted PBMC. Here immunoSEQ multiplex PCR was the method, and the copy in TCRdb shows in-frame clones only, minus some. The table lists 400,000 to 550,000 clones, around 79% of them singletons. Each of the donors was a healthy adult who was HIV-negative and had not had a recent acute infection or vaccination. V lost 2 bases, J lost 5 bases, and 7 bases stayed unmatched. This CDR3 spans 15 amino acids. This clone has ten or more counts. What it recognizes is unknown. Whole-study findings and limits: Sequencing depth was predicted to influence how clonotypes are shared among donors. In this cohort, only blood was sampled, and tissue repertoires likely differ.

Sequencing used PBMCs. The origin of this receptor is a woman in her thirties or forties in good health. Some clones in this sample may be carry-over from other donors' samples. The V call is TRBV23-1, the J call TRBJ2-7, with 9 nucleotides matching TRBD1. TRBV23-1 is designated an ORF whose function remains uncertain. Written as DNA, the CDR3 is TGCGCCAGCAGTCAAACCGGGACAGGGAACCACGAGCAGTACTTC. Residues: CASSQTGTGNHEQYF.